This entry is about one T cell receptor (beta chain). Its cognate antigen is unknown. These data come from a study of post-analysis software for immune sequencing data. Study-wide findings and caveats: Patients carried roughly five TRBV segments more frequently than controls did, and TRBV5-6, TRBV5-1 and TRBV20-1 were among them.

Prepared libraries of TCR beta cDNA carried unique molecular identifiers. Input populations of roughly 1 to 10 million T cells gave rise to roughly 500,000 cDNA molecules. TCRdb independently ran MiXCR on the PCR reads; one entry per CDR3 protein. The data contain roughly 800,000 distinct CDR3 sequences, roughly 50% of them singletons. Germline CDR1 is MDHEN and CDR2 is SYDVKM. This CDR3 has 16 amino acids. V lost 5 bases and J lost 4, with 20 bases in between. The clonotype comes from a girl aged 5-17 years with multiple sclerosis. Sequencing was carried out using blood. The genes are TRBV28 and TRBJ1-2; D might be TRBD1 (5 bases). CDR3 nucleotides: TGTGCCAGCAGTGCCCATTACGCCGACGGGACCTATGGCTACACCTTC. Residues: CASSAHYADGTYGYTF.